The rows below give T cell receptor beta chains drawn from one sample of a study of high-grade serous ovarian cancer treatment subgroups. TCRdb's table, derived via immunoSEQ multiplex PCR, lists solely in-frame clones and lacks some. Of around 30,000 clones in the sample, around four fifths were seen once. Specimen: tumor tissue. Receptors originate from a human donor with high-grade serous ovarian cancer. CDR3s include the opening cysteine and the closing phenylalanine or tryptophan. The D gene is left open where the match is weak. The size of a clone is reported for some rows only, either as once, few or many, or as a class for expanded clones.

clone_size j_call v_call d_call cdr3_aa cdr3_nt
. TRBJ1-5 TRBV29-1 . CSVSEGGPNQPQHF TGCAGCGTTTCCGAGGGGGGCCCCAATCAGCCCCAGCATTTT
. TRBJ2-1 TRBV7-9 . CASSLGTSPYNEQFF TGTGCCAGCAGCCTCGGGACTTCCCCCTACAATGAGCAGTTCTTC
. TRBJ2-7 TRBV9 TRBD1 CASSVAGTGGEQYF TGTGCCAGCAGCGTAGCGGGGACAGGGGGCGAGCAGTACTTC
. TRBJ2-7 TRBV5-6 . CASSFRPGPSYEQYF TGTGCCAGCAGCTTTCGGCCAGGGCCCTCCTACGAGCAGTACTTC
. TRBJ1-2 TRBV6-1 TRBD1 CAGEGGEFGYTF TGTGCCGGGGAAGGGGGCGAATTTGGATACACCTTC
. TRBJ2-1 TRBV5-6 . CASSPGQDNEQFF TGTGCCAGCAGCCCGGGGCAGGATAATGAGCAGTTCTTC
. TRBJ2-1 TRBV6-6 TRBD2 CASNSGSYNEQFF TGTGCCAGCAACAGCGGGAGCTACAATGAGCAGTTCTTC
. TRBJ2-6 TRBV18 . CASSLGQGSGANVLTF TGTGCCAGCTCCCTGGGGCAGGGGTCTGGGGCCAACGTCCTGACTTTC
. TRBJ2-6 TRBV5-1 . CASSWRQGSGANVLTF TGCGCCAGCAGCTGGCGGCAGGGCTCTGGGGCCAACGTCCTGACTTTC
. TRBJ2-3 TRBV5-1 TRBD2 CASSPGLAGVDTQYF TGCGCCAGCAGTCCCGGACTAGCGGGAGTGGATACGCAGTATTTT
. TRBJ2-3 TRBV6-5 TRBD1 CASSYRQGAADTQYF TGTGCCAGCAGTTATCGGCAGGGGGCGGCGGATACGCAGTATTTT
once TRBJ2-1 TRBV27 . CASSPSSGEQFF TGTGCCAGCTCTCCCTCCAGTGGAGAGCAGTTCTTC
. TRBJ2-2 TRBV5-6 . CASSPGHLTNTGELFF TGTGCCAGCAGCCCGGGACATCTCACGAACACCGGGGAGCTGTTTTTT
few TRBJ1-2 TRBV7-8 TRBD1 CASSLRTGVNFGYTF TGTGCCAGCAGCTTGCGGACAGGGGTTAACTTTGGCTACACCTTC
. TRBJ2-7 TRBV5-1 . CASSPPTGRLTYEQYF TGCGCCAGCAGCCCCCCGACTGGGCGCCTTACCTACGAGCAGTACTTC
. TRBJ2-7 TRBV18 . CASSPQSLASYEQYF TGTGCCAGCTCACCCCAGAGTTTGGCGAGCTACGAGCAGTACTTC
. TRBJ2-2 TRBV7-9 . CASRRTENTGELFF TGTGCCAGCAGGCGGACAGAAAACACCGGGGAGCTGTTTTTT
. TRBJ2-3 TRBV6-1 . CASLYSQDTQYF TGTGCCAGCTTGTACTCGCAGGATACGCAGTATTTT
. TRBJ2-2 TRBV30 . CAWTRGGVTGELFF TGTGCCTGGACGAGGGGCGGAGTCACCGGGGAGCTGTTTTTT
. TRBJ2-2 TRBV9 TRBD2 CASSVGSGITGELFF TGTGCCAGCAGCGTAGGTAGCGGGATAACCGGGGAGCTGTTTTTT
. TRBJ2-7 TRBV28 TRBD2 CASSLGRTEQYF TGTGCCAGCAGTCTCGGGAGGACCGAGCAGTACTTC
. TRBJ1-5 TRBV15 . CATSSDRYSNQPQHF TGTGCCACCAGCAGCGACAGGTATAGCAATCAGCCCCAGCATTTT
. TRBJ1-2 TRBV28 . CASSFRAGGYTF TGTGCCAGCAGTTTCCGGGCGGGGGGCTACACCTTC
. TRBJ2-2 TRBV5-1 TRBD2 CASSRSGSITGELFF TGCGCCAGCAGTCGCAGCGGGAGTATCACCGGGGAGCTGTTTTTT
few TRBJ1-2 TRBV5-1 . CASSSTVNYGYTF TGCGCCAGCAGCTCCACAGTCAACTATGGCTACACCTTC
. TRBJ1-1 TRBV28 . CASMPSHMNTEAFF TGTGCCAGCATGCCATCCCATATGAACACTGAAGCTTTCTTT
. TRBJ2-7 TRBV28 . CASNGRGRTYEQYF TGTGCCAGCAACGGGCGCGGCCGCACCTACGAGCAGTACTTC
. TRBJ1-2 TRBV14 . CASSQVGFENYGYTF TGTGCCAGCAGCCAAGTCGGTTTTGAGAACTATGGCTACACCTTC
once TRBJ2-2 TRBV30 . CAWSVREGATGELFF TGTGCCTGGAGTGTACGGGAAGGTGCAACCGGGGAGCTGTTTTTT
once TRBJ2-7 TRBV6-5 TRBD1 CASSENQGASYEQYF TGTGCCAGCAGCGAGAATCAGGGGGCCTCCTACGAGCAGTACTTC
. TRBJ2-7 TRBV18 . CASSPRYREDYEQYF TGTGCCAGCTCACCACGTTACCGTGAAGACTACGAGCAGTACTTC
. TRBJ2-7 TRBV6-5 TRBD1 CASSTSGTGGYEQYF TGTGCCAGCAGTACGTCCGGGACAGGGGGCTACGAGCAGTACTTC
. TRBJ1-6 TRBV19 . CASSTRLFSYNSPLHF TGTGCCAGTAGCACCAGGCTCTTCTCCTATAATTCACCCCTCCACTTT
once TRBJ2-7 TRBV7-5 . CARSFSTNVPYEQYF TGTGCCAGAAGCTTTAGTACGAACGTACCCTACGAGCAGTACTTC
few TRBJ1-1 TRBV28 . CASSLGSGTAKAFF TGTGCCAGCAGCCTGGGGTCCGGGACTGCAAAAGCTTTCTTT
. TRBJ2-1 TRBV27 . CASSLAAAVDEQFF TGTGCCAGCAGTTTAGCGGCGGCCGTGGATGAGCAGTTCTTC
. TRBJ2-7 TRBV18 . CASSPRSIESSSYEQYF TGTGCCAGCTCACCGAGATCTATAGAAAGCAGCTCCTACGAGCAGTACTTC
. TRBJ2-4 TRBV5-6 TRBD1 CASSLKGQAIAKNIQYF TGTGCCAGCAGCTTAAAAGGACAGGCCATAGCCAAAAACATTCAGTACTTC
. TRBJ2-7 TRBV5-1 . CASSPGGQVVRGEQYF TGCGCCAGCAGCCCCGGGGGTCAGGTGGTTCGGGGCGAGCAGTACTTC
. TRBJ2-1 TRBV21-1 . CASSKVSSGRENSSYNEQFF TGTGCCAGCAGCAAAGTGTCTAGCGGGAGGGAGAATAGCTCCTATAATGAGCAGTTCTTC
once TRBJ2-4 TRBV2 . CASRAAGTPTNIQYF TGTGCCAGCAGGGCGGCTGGGACCCCAACAAACATTCAGTACTTC
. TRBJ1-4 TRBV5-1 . CASSLLGQFNEKLFF TGCGCCAGCAGCTTGCTAGGGCAGTTTAATGAAAAACTGTTTTTT
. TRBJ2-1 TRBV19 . CASTGANEQFF TGTGCCAGTACAGGGGCGAATGAGCAGTTCTTC
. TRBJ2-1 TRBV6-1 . CASGDTNYNEQFF TGTGCCAGCGGAGACACTAACTACAATGAGCAGTTCTTC
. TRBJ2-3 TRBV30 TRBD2 CAWSSSSGRFDTQYF TGTGCCTGGAGTTCCTCTAGCGGGAGATTCGATACGCAGTATTTT
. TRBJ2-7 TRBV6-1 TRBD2 CASRLGASGSYEQYF TGTGCCAGCAGGCTAGGGGCTAGCGGCTCCTACGAGCAGTACTTC
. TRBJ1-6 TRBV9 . CASRAGRGQSPLHF TGTGCCAGCAGGGCGGGCAGGGGACAATCACCCCTCCACTTT
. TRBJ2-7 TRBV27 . CASRPRTEGWDEQYF TGTGCCAGCAGGCCCCGGACAGAAGGGTGGGACGAGCAGTACTTC
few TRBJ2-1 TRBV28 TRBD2 CASSSVEREGNEQFF TGTGCCAGCAGTAGTGTGGAGCGGGAGGGTAACGAGCAGTTCTTC
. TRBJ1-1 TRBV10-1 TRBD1 CASSGGTGGGTEAFF TGCGCCAGCAGTGGCGGGACAGGGGGGGGCACTGAAGCTTTCTTT
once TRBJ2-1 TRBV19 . CASSIRGESYNEQFF TGTGCCAGTAGTATTAGGGGAGAGAGCTACAATGAGCAGTTCTTC
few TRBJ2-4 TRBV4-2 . CASSRGSGENIQYF TGTGCCAGCAGCCGGGGGTCGGGGGAAAACATTCAGTACTTC
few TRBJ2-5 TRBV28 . CASTAGGKTQYF TGTGCCAGCACGGCAGGGGGGAAGACCCAGTACTTC
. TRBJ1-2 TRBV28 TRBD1 CASSLFPGQGLGGYTF TGTGCCAGCAGTTTATTCCCCGGACAGGGGCTAGGAGGCTACACCTTC
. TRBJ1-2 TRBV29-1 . CSVKTGLYGYTF TGCAGCGTTAAGACAGGACTGTATGGCTACACCTTC
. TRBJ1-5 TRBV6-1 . CASKVNGGGNQPQHF TGTGCCAGCAAAGTGAACGGCGGGGGGAATCAGCCCCAGCATTTT
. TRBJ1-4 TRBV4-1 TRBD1 CASSQGQGLSNEKLFF TGCGCCAGCAGCCAGGGACAGGGCCTCTCCAATGAAAAACTGTTTTTT